The sequence of this T cell receptor beta chain was determined in a study of blood T cells in healthy people across ages. It was with a sample-barcoded 5' primer and a J-beta primer mix that a second PCR of about 6 to 11 cycles was run. From the 5' RACE reads, TCRdb called clonotypes with MiXCR, one entry per CDR3 protein. Of hundreds of thousands of distinct CDR3 sequences in the sample, about 30% were seen once. The TCR originated in a woman older than 75 in good health. Material for sequencing was blood.

CDR3 protein: CASKSEADADTQYF. Written as DNA, the CDR3 is TGTGCCAGCAAATCAGAAGCGGACGCGGATACGCAGTATTTT. The chain uses TRBV7-2 and TRBJ2-3; TRBD2 might be the D (5 bases). Germline V gives CDR1 SGHTA, CDR2 FQGNSA. There are 14 residues in the CDR3. The V end was cut by 7 bases, the J end by 6 bases, with 17 bases between.